This passage covers 6 T cell receptor beta chains from one sample sequenced in a study of cytomegalovirus exposure and HLA in healthy donors (dated by TCRdb to 2016 to 2017). The method behind the library was the immunoSEQ multiplex PCR assay. In its TCRdb copy, this immuneACCESS table keeps in-frame sequences only and misses some clones. Where compared with another copy, unresolved V genes explain less than half of these, and the others have no known cause. Recorded for this sample are 60,000 to 90,000 clones; around four fifths of them occurred a single time. 3% of the sample rests with the top ten. Source material: PBMCs. The receptors derive from a man aged 25-45 years in good health and CMV-seronegative.

The chain couples TRBV14 to TRBJ2-3, with D perhaps TRBD2 (5 bases). The germline CDR1 and CDR2 sequences are SGHDN and FVKESK. The V gene lost 2 bases and the J gene lost 3 bases, with 15 bases spanning the gap. The CDR3 has 16 residues. The CDR3, as DNA: TGTGCCAGCAGCCAAATCAAGGGAGTGGGTACAGATACGCAGTATTTT. Translated, it gives CASSQIKGVGTDTQYF. Full variable domain (missing parts from reference TRBV14 and TRBJ2-3): EAGVTQFPSHSVIEKGQTVTLRCDPISGHDNLYWYRRVMGKEIKFLLHFVKESKQDESGMPNNRFLAERTGGTYSTLKVQPAELEDSGVYFCASSQIKGVGTDTQYFGPGTRLTVL.

The chain carries TRBV7-9 and TRBJ1-5, with D possibly TRBD1 on 5 matching bases. V lost 4 bases to trimming and J lost 9 bases, with 16 bases between them. CDR3 length: 14 amino acids. Germline V gene sequence: CDR1 SEHNR, CDR2 FQNEAQ (reference sequence). This CDR3 is CASSSGLTSTPQHF. The CDR3 DNA reads as TGTGCCAGCAGCTCGGGACTGACTAGCACGCCCCAGCATTTT.

The chain links TRBV7-7 to TRBJ2-3; TRBD2 aligns across 8 bases. The CDR3 covers 13 residues. The germline CDR1 and CDR2 sequences are SSHAT and FNYEAQ (reference sequence). The trim removed 5 bases at V and 14 bases at J, leaving 12 bases unmatched. The CDR3 protein is CASSPGGEGRLYF. The DNA for the CDR3 is TGTGCCAGCAGCCCCGGGGGGGAAGGGAGGCTGTATTTT. Full variable domain (missing parts from reference TRBV7-7 and TRBJ2-3): GAGVSQSPRYKVTKRGQDVTLRCDPISSHATLYWYQQALGQGPEFLTYFNYEAQPDKSGLPSDRFSAERPEGSISTLTIQRTEQRDSAMYRCASSPGGEGRLYFGPGTRLTVL.

The chain is built from TRBV28 and TRBJ1-2, with D possibly being TRBD1 (5 bases). Germline values: CDR1 MDHEN, CDR2 SYDVKM. CDR3 size: 15 residues. V was clipped by 6 bases and J by 4 bases, with 18 bases between them. CDR3: CASSGSDSTTYGYTF. The CDR3 region has the DNA TGTGCCAGCAGCGGATCCGACAGCACTACCTATGGCTACACCTTC.

The chain combines TRBV7-9 with TRBJ2-1, with 7 nucleotides matching TRBD2. The CDR3 loop spans 15 amino acids. V gave up 8 bases and J gave up 8 bases; unmatched junction bases: 15. The germline V gene encodes CDR1 SEHNR and CDR2 FQNEAQ (reference sequence). The CDR3 region has the DNA TGTGCCAGCTCCCTGGGGCGATGGGGAGGGGATGAGCAGTTCTTC. Protein sequence: CASSLGRWGGDEQFF.

The V call is TRBV18, the J call TRBJ2-7, with a weak D call TRBD2 (7 bases). CDR1 and CDR2 (germline): KGHSH, LQKENI. The CDR3 sequence is 20 residues long. The ends were cut back, 2 bases at V and 3 bases at J, with 29 bases in the middle. The CDR3 DNA is TGTGCCAGCTCACCAAATCCCGGGGGGATCAGGGGCTCAAGCCGCTACGAGCAGTACGTC. Translated: CASSPNPGGIRGSSRYEQYV.